This record covers a single T cell receptor beta chain. No antigen is known for it. Germline V gives CDR1 LNHDA, CDR2 SQIVND (reference sequence). Trimming took off 8 bases at V and 7 bases at J, with 17 bases between the two ends. This CDR3 is built from 13 residues. These data are taken from a study of cytomegalovirus exposure and HLA in healthy donors. Both 60 Vbeta primers and 13 Jbeta primers went into the PCR. Produced via immunoSEQ multiplex PCR; TCRdb's table is partial and in-frame only. In the table there are more than 95,000 clones, over 70% of which are singletons. General observations from the study: Sequencing artifact likely explains a cluster of highly shared sequence variants.

The source of this sequence is a man younger than 35 in good health and CMV-seropositive. The sample was PBMCs. The chain employs TRBV19 and TRBJ1-1; no clear D gene. CDR3 nucleotides: TGTGCCAGTCGAGGTCCCGGCCGAGATGAAGCTTTCTTT. Protein: CASRGPGRDEAFF. Supplemented by reference TRBV19 and TRBJ1-1, the full variable domain reads DGGITQSPKYLFRKEGQNVTLSCEQNLNHDAMYWYRQDPGQGLRLIYYSQIVNDFQKGDIAEGYSVSREKKESFPLTVTSAQKNPTAFYLCASRGPGRDEAFFGQGTRLTVV.